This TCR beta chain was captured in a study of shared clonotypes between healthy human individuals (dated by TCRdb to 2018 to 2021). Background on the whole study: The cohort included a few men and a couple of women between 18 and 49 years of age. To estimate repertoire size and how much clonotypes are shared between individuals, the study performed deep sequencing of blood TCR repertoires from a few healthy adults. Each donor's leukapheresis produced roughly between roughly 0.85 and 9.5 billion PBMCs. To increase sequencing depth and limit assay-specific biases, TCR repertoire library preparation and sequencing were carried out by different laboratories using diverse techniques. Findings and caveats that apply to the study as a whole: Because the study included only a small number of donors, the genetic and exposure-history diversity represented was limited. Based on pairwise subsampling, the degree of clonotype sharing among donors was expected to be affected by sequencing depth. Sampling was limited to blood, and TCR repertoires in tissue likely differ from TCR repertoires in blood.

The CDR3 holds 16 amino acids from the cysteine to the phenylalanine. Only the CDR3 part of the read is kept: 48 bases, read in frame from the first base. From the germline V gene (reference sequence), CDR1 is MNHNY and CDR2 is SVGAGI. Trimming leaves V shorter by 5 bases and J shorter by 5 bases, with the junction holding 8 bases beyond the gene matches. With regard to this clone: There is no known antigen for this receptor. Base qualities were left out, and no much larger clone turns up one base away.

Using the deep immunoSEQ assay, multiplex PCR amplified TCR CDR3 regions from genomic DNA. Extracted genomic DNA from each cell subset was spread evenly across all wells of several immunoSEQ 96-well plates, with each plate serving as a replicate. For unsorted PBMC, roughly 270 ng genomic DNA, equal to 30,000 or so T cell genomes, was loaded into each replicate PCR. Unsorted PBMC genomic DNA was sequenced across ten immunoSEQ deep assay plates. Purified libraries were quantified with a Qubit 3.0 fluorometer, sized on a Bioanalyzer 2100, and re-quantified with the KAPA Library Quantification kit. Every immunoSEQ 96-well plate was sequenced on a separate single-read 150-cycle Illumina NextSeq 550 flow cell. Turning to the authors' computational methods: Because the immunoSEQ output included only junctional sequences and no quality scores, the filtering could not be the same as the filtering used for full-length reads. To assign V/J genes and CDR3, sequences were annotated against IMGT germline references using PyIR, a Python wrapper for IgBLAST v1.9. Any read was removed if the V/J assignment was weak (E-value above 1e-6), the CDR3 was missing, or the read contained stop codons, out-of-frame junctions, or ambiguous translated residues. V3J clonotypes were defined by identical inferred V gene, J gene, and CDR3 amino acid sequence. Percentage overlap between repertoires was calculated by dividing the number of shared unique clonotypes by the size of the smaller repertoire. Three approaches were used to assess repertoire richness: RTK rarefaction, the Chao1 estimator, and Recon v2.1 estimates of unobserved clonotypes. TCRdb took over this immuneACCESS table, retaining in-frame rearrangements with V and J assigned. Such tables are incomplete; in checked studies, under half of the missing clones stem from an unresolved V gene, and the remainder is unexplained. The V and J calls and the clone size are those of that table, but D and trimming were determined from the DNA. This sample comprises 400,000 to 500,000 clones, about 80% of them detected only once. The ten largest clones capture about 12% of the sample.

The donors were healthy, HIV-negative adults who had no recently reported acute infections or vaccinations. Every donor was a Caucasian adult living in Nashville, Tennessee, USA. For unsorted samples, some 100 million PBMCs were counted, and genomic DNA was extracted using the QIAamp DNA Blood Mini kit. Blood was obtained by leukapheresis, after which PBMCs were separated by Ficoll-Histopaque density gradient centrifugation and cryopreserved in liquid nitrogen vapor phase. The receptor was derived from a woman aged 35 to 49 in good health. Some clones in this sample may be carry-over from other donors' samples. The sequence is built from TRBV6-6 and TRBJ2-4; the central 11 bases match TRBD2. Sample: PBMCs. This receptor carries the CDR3 CASSRGLAEGENIQYF. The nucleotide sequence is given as TGTGCCAGCAGTCGGGGACTAGCGGAGGGCGAAAACATTCAGTACTTC.